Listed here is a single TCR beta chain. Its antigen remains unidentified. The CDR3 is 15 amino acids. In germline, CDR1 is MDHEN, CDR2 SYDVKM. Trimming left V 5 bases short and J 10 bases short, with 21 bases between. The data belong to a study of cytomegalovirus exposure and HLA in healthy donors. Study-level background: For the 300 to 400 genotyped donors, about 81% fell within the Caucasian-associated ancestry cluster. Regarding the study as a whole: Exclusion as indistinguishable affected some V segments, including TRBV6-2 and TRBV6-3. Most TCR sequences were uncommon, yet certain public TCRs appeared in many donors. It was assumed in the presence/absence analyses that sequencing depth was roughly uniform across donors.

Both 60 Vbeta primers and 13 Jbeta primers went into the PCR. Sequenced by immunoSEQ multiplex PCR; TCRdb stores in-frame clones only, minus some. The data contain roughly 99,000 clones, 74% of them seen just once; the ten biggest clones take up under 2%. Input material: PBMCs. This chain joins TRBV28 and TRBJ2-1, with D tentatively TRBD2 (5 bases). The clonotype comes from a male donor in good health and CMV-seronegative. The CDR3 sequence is CASSPLAIVWREQFF. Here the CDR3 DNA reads TGTGCCAGCAGTCCCCTGGCTATTGTGTGGAGGGAGCAGTTCTTC. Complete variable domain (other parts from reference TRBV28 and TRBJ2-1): DVKVTQSSRYLVKRTGEKVFLECVQDMDHENMFWYRQDPGLGLRLIYFSYDVKMKEKGDIPEGYSVSREKKERFSLILESASTNQTSMYLCASSPLAIVWREQFFGPGTRLTVL.